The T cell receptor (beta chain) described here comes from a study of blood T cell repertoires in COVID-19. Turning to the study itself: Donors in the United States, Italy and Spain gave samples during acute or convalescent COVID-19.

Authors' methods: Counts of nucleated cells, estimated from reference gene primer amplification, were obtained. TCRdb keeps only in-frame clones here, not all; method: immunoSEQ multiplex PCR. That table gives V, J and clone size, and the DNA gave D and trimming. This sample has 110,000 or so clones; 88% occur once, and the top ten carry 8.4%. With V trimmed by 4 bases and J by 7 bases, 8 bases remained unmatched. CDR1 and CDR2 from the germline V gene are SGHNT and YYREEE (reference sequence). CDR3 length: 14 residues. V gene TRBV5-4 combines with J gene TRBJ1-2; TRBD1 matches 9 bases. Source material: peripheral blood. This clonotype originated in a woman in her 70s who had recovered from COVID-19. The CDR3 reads CASSPRQGDSGYTF. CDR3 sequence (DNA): TGTGCCAGCAGCCCCCGACAGGGGGACTCTGGCTACACCTTC.